The 31 T cell receptor beta chains in this list originate from one sample, sequenced in a study of blood T cells in healthy people across ages (dated by TCRdb to between 2015 and 2017). Library construction relied on 5' RACE. The instrument was an Illumina HiSeq 2500. A second PCR of roughly 6 to 11 cycles was run with a J-beta primer mix and a sample-barcoded 5' primer. TCRdb took the public reads, trimmed them with fastp at Q25, ran MiXCR for clone calling and kept in-frame beta chains. CDR3 protein duplicates are merged, each entry listing the most common genes and DNA. This sample lists some 1.5 million distinct CDR3 sequences; 28% were detected once. Over 7% of the sample is held by the ten biggest clonotypes. Sequenced material: blood. The receptors stem from a woman in her twenties or thirties in good health.

This clonotype has a handful of counts. The rearrangement uses TRBV24-1 and TRBJ2-5; TRBD1 is a possible D gene (6 bases). This CDR3 has 13 amino acids. Germline assignment: CDR1 KGHDR and CDR2 SFDVKD. The germline V and J ends were trimmed by 4 bases and 4 bases, with 9 bases remaining between them. For the CDR3, the DNA is TGTGCCACCAGTGAACAGGGTGGAGAGACCCAGTACTTC. This codes for CATSEQGGETQYF.

This chain connects TRBV5-1 to TRBJ2-5; either TRBD1 or TRBD2 may supply D (5 bases each). From germline, CDR1 is SGHRS and CDR2 YFSETQ. V was clipped by 3 bases and J by 1 base, with 19 bases between them. The CDR3 runs 17 residues. The DNA for the CDR3 is TGCGCCAGCAGCTATCGTCGGGGCACCGAATTCCAAGAGACCCAGTACTTC. Its translation is CASSYRRGTEFQETQYF.

Many counts were recorded for this clonotype. The gene calls are TRBV5-1 and TRBJ2-1; the D gene could be TRBD1 or TRBD2 (6 bases each). The germline V and J ends were trimmed by 1 base and 0 bases, with 11 bases remaining between them. The CDR3 is 16 amino acids. The germline CDR1 and CDR2 sequences are SGHRS and YFSETQ. CDR3 residues: CASSLIPGASYNEQFF. The CDR3, as DNA: TGCGCCAGCAGCTTGATTCCGGGGGCCTCCTACAATGAGCAGTTCTTC.

In its sample, this clonotype was seen many times. The rearrangement uses TRBV5-6 and TRBJ2-7; 9 bases fit TRBD1. The trim removed 0 bases at V and 6 bases at J, leaving 4 bases unmatched. Per germline, CDR1 SGHDT and CDR2 YYEEEE. The CDR3 contains 14 residues. The chain's CDR3 is CASSLGTGAGEQYF. The CDR3 DNA reads as TGTGCCAGCAGCTTGGGGACAGGGGCAGGCGAGCAGTACTTC.

In its sample, this clonotype was seen many times. The chain uses TRBV7-2 and TRBJ2-7; 7 bases fit TRBD1. J was trimmed by 6 bases and V by 4 bases; bases with no gene match: 3. Germline-derived CDR1 and CDR2 are SGHTA and FQGNSA. The CDR3 contains 12 residues. The CDR3 sequence is CASSWGQIEQYF. The CDR3 nucleotides are TGTGCCAGCAGCTGGGGACAGATCGAGCAGTACTTC. Drawing the rest from reference TRBV7-2 and TRBJ2-7, the complete variable domain is GAGVSQSPSNKVTEKGKDVELRCDPISGHTALYWYRQSLGQGLEFLIYFQGNSAPDKSGLPSDRFSAERTGGSVSTLTIQRTQQEDSAVYLCASSWGQIEQYFGPGTRLTVT.

This clonotype was seen repeatedly, ten times or more. The rearrangement links TRBV5-8 to TRBJ2-7; D ambiguous. Per germline, CDR1 SGHTS and CDR2 YDEGEE. There are 13 residues in the CDR3. V dropped 4 bases and J dropped 4 bases, with 12 bases sitting between them. CDR3 DNA sequence: TGTGCCAGCAGCATGGACCTAACTTACGAGCAGTACTTC. Translating it yields CASSMDLTYEQYF.

The genes are TRBV6-2 or TRBV6-3 and TRBJ2-5; the D gene is possibly TRBD1 (5 bases). CDR1 is MNHEY, CDR2 SVGEGT, per germline. The CDR3 is 15 residues long. V lost 0 bases to trimming and J lost 2 bases, with 10 bases between them. The CDR3 protein is CASSYSIGDQETQYF. The CDR3 coding sequence is TGTGCCAGCAGTTACTCGATAGGGGATCAAGAGACCCAGTACTTC.

This clonotype showed up many times. The chain is built from TRBV29-1 and TRBJ2-1; 9 bases align to TRBD2. The CDR3 sequence is 14 residues long. Germline V CDR1 and CDR2: SQVTM, ANQGSEA. The J segment lost 7 bases and the V segment lost 7 bases, leaving 11 bases of the junction unmatched. DNA of the CDR3: TGCAGCGGGGTAGCGGGAGATGTTTGGAATGAGCAGTTCTTC. Translation: CSGVAGDVWNEQFF.

In its sample, this clonotype was seen a few times. In nucleotides, the CDR3 is TGTGCCAGCAGTTACGACGTAGAGCCCCTAGGAGGCTACGAGCAGTACTTC. Translation: CASSYDVEPLGGYEQYF. The V call is TRBV6-5, the J call TRBJ2-4; a possible D gene is TRBD2 (5 bases). TRBJ2-7 explains the end of the DNA better; the J call may be wrong. Germline CDR1 is MNHEY and CDR2 is SVGAGI. The CDR3 covers 17 residues.

With respect to this clonotype: One junction end disagrees with the germline gene, perhaps due to a read error. The CDR3 is CASSLTRTGERFF. The DNA for the CDR3 is TGTGCCAGCAGCTTAACCCGAACCGGGGAGCGGTTTTTT. V and J are TRBV7-3 and TRBJ2-2; a weak D match, TRBD2 (5 bases). Germline-derived CDR1 and CDR2 are SGHTA and FQGTGA. The CDR3 contains 13 residues.

This clonotype has just a few counts. This chain links TRBV30 with TRBJ1-2, with D possibly TRBD1 on 5 matching bases. V dropped 3 bases and J dropped 7 bases, with 15 bases sitting between them. CDR1 is GTSNPN, CDR2 SVGIG, per germline (reference sequence). This CDR3 is built from 13 residues. In DNA form, the CDR3 reads TGTGCCTGGAGCGAGGGCAGGGTGGGTGGCTACACCTTC. The encoded protein is CAWSEGRVGGYTF. Based on the CDR3 plus reference TRBV30 and TRBJ1-2, the full variable domain is SQTIHQWPATLVQPVGSPLSLECTVEGTSNPNLYWYRQAAGRGLQLLFYSVGIGQISSEVPQNLSASRPQDRQFILSSKKLLLSDSGFYLCAWSEGRVGGYTFGSGTRLTVV.

Turning to this clonotype: A much larger clone differs by one base, so this may be a read error. This chain connects TRBV15 to TRBJ2-5, with TRBD1 as a possible D gene (5 bases). The CDR3 is 15 residues long. Germline V gives CDR1 LNHNV, CDR2 YYDKDF (reference sequence). CDR3 DNA: TGTGTCACCAGCAGAGATACAGGTTTCCAAGAGACCCAGTACTTC. It yields the protein CVTSRDTGFQETQYF.

The chain couples TRBV10-3 to TRBJ2-1; D may be TRBD2 (6 bases). The CDR3 runs 15 residues. With 11 bases removed from V and 2 bases from J, the gap between germline ends came to 19 bases. Germline V gene data show CDR1 as ENHRY and CDR2 as SYGVKD. CDR3 in amino acids: CASRDPGLAYNEQFF. DNA for the CDR3: TGTGCCTCGAGGGACCCGGGACTTGCCTACAATGAGCAGTTCTTC.

The rearrangement uses TRBV14 and TRBJ1-4; D is possibly TRBD1 (5 bases). V was trimmed by 0 bases and J by 0 bases, leaving 11 bases between them. The CDR3 totals 17 residues. Germline V CDR1 and CDR2: SGHDN, FVKESK. CDR3 sequence reads: CASSQEPWGSTNEKLFF. In nucleotides, the CDR3 is TGTGCCAGCAGCCAAGAACCTTGGGGCTCAACTAATGAAAAACTGTTTTTT.

This clonotype occurred a few times. The chain has TRBV10-3 and TRBJ1-5; D gene uncertain. The CDR3 covers 15 residues. CDR1 is ENHRY, CDR2 SYGVKD, per germline. V dropped 0 bases and J dropped 0 bases, with 6 bases sitting between them. The CDR3 region is CAISESGNSNQPQHF. DNA for the CDR3: TGTGCCATCAGTGAGTCGGGAAATAGCAATCAGCCCCAGCATTTT.

This clonotype was counted at least ten times. The chain carries TRBV7-9 and TRBJ1-2, with D unclear. CDR1 is SEHNR and CDR2 is FQNEAQ in the germline V gene (reference sequence). This CDR3 contains 13 residues. The germline V and J ends were trimmed by 3 bases and 8 bases, with 13 bases remaining between them. CDR3 in DNA: TGTGCCAGCAGCTTGGTAGGGTCGTACGGCTACACCTTC. Its translation is CASSLVGSYGYTF. The full variable domain, its missing parts supplied by reference TRBV7-9 and TRBJ1-2, is DTGVSQNPRHKITKRGQNVTFRCDPISEHNRLYWYRQTLGQGPEFLTYFQNEAQLEKSRLLSDRFSAERPKGSFSTLEIQRTEQGDSAMYLCASSLVGSYGYTFGSGTRLTVV.

The chain recombines TRBV5-1 with TRBJ2-1, with a weak D call TRBD2 (5 bases). CDR1 and CDR2 from the germline V gene are SGHRS and YFSETQ. Between the trimmed V and J ends, which lost 0 bases and 13 bases, there was a span of 20 bases. The CDR3 is 15 residues long. In DNA form, the CDR3 reads TGCGCCAGCAGCTTGGCCCATACCGGAGGAGATGTTCAGTTCTTC. It translates to CASSLAHTGGDVQFF.

Points on this clonotype: A much bigger clone sits one base away, suggesting this may be a read error. The rearrangement uses TRBV20-1 and TRBJ2-1; no clear D. The J call may be faulty, since TRBJ2-7 better matches the DNA end. This CDR3 comprises 15 residues. Germline V gene data show CDR1 as DFQATT and CDR2 as SNEGSKA (reference sequence). The CDR3 DNA reads TGCAGTGCTAGAGGTGAACGAAAGAAGTACAATGAGCAGTACTTC. Translated: CSARGERKKYNEQYF.

This clonotype was observed at least ten times. The rearrangement links TRBV29-1 to TRBJ1-4; maybe TRBD1 (5 bases). Germline V CDR1 and CDR2: SQVTM, ANQGSEA. V was shortened by 4 bases and J by 1 base, with 13 bases between the two germline ends. The CDR3 is 15 residues long. The CDR3 here is CSVGGWGGTNEKLFF. CDR3 nucleotide sequence: TGCAGCGTTGGCGGCTGGGGCGGAACTAATGAAAAACTGTTTTTT.

Remarks on this clonotype: Germline is not matched at one junction end, which may reflect a read error. The genes are TRBV12-3 or TRBV12-4 and TRBJ1-2; TRBD1 is a possible D gene (5 bases). There are 14 residues in the CDR3. CDR3 sequence (DNA): TGTGCCAGCAGTATGGACATGGAGGTCTATGGCTTCACCTTC. This gives the protein CASSMDMEVYGFTF.

The chain uses TRBV25-1 and TRBJ2-2, with D maybe TRBD1 (5 bases). There are 15 residues in the CDR3. V lost 3 bases and J 4 bases, leaving 12 bases between the germline ends. Per the germline V gene, CDR1 is MGHDK and CDR2 is SYGVNS. CDR3 sequence: CASSDQGLSTGELFF. The CDR3 DNA follows: TGTGCCAGCAGTGACCAGGGTCTGTCCACCGGGGAGCTGTTTTTT.

The chain couples TRBV18 to TRBJ2-2, with D perhaps TRBD1 or TRBD2 (5 bases each). V was clipped by 6 bases and J by 2 bases, with 13 bases between them. Germline lookup yields CDR1 KGHSH and CDR2 LQKENI. CDR3 length: 15 amino acids. The DNA of the CDR3 is TGTGCCAGCTCTTCGGCAGGGACCAACACCGGGGAGCTGTTTTTT. It encodes CASSSAGTNTGELFF.

This rearrangement joins TRBV21-1 to TRBJ1-5; TRBD1, the D gene given by the table, was not confirmed from the DNA. TRBV21-1 is a known pseudogene. The CDR3 contains 15 residues. The CDR3 loop reads CASSGTGAGDQPQHF. In DNA, the CDR3 is TGTGCCAGCAGCGGAACAGGGGCGGGAGATCAGCCCCAGCATTTT.

This clonotype has at least ten counts. The chain couples TRBV12-3 or TRBV12-4 to TRBJ2-5; TRBD2 agrees at 8 bases. J was trimmed by 0 bases and V by 7 bases; bases with no gene match: 4. The length of the CDR3 is 14 residues. In nucleotides, the CDR3 is TGTGCCAGCACCGGGGGGGCCGACCAAGAGACCCAGTACTTC. It translates to CASTGGADQETQYF.

This clonotype has ten or more counts. This rearrangement joins TRBV5-1 to TRBJ1-6; D perhaps matches TRBD1 (5 bases). Per the germline V gene, CDR1 is SGHRS and CDR2 is YFSETQ. The ends were cut back, 0 bases at V and 7 bases at J, with 8 bases in the middle. CDR3 length equals 14 residues. Here the CDR3 reads CASSLARGNSPLHF. For the CDR3, the DNA is TGCGCCAGCAGCTTGGCTAGGGGAAATTCACCCCTCCACTTT.

The genes are TRBV7-8 and TRBJ2-3, with TRBD1 matching 7 bases. Germline V gene lookup returns CDR1 SGHVS and CDR2 FQNEAQ. V trimming: 8 bases; J trimming: 2 bases; junction bases outside the gene matches: 7. The CDR3 spans 14 residues. CDR3 DNA sequence: TGTGCCAGCGGGACGACAGGGTCCACAGATACGCAGTATTTT. It yields the protein CASGTTGSTDTQYF.

The chain combines TRBV13 with TRBJ2-4; 9 bases line up with TRBD2. The J call may be incorrect, as the DNA end agrees better with TRBJ2-7. This CDR3 comprises 14 residues. Germline CDR1 reads PRHDT; CDR2 reads FYEKMQ (reference sequence). Here the CDR3 reads CASSSSGSHYEQYF. CDR3 DNA: TGTGCCAGCAGCAGTAGCGGGAGTCACTACGAGCAGTACTTC.

This chain joins TRBV10-1 and TRBJ2-3; the match to TRBD2 covers 11 bases. V lost 4 bases to trimming and J lost 2 bases; unmatched junction nucleotides: 8. CDR1 and CDR2 from the germline V gene are WNHNN and SYGVQD (reference sequence). The length of the CDR3 is 17 residues. For the CDR3, the DNA is TGCGCCAGCAGTGGTGGGCCGACTAGCGGGGACACAGATACGCAGTATTTT. As protein: CASSGGPTSGDTDTQYF.

The chain uses TRBV5-1 and TRBJ2-2, with D possibly being TRBD1 (6 bases). The CDR3 covers 15 residues. Germline V CDR1 and CDR2: SGHRS, YFSETQ. The ends were cut back, 0 bases at V and 10 bases at J, with 16 bases in the middle. DNA of the CDR3: TGCGCCAGCAGCTTGGTCCAGGGGAGCGCCGAGGAGCTGTTTTTT. This translates into CASSLVQGSAEELFF.

This clonotype was observed a handful of times. The chain couples TRBV12-5 to TRBJ1-5; 8 bases are a match to TRBD1. CDR3 size: 18 residues. V was pared by 5 bases and J by 3 bases, with 15 bases of the junction left unmatched. CDR1 and CDR2 (germline): LGHNT, FRNRAP. This chain's CDR3 is CASGRDRGLLLDNQPQHF. The CDR3 DNA reads as TGTGCTAGTGGTAGAGACAGGGGCTTATTATTAGACAATCAGCCCCAGCATTTT.

The chain uses TRBV7-2 and TRBJ2-3, with D hard to call. The CDR3 extends over 16 amino acids. Trimming cost V 0 bases and J 7 bases, with 17 bases left between them. Germline V gene data show CDR1 as SGHTA and CDR2 as FQGNSA. CDR3 sequence (DNA): TGTGCCAGCAGCTTAGCGCTGGGTGCCACTGGGAATACGCAGTATTTT. It yields the protein CASSLALGATGNTQYF.